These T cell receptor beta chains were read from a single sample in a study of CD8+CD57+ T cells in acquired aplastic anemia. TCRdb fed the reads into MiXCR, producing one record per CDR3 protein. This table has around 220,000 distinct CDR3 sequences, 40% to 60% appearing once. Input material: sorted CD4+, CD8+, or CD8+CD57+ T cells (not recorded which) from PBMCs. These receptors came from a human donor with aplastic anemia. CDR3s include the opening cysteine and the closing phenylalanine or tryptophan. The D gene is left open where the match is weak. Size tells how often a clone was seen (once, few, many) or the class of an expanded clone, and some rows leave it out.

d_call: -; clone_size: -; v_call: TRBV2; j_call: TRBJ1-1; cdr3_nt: TGTGCCAGGGGCAGGGACACTGAAGCTTTCTTT; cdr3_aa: CARGRDTEAFF
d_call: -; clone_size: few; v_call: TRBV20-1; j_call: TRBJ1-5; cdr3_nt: TGCAGTGCTAGAGAAGCAGGGTTGGACGAGCATTTT; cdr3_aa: CSAREAGLDEHF
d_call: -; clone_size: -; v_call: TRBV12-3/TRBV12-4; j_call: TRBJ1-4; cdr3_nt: TGTGCCAGCAACCGACAGCTTAATGAAAAACTGTTTTTT; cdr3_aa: CASNRQLNEKLFF
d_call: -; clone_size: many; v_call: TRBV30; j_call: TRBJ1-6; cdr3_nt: TGTGCCTGGAGTGTAATGGCAGACCGTAATTCACCCCTCCACTTT; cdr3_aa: CAWSVMADRNSPLHF
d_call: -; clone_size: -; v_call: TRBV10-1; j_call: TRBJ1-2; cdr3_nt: TGCGCCACAAACCTGGACAGTACTTATGGCTACACCTTC; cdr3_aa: CATNLDSTYGYTF
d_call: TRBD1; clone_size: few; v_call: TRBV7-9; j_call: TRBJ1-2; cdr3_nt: TGTGCCAGCAGCTCAGACAGGGTGTCCTACTCGGACTATGGCTACACCTTC; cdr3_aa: CASSSDRVSYSDYGYTF
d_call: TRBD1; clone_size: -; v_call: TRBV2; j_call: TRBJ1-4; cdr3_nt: TGTGCCAGCAGTTGGGACAGGGTTAATGAAAAACTGCTTTTT; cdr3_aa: CASSWDRVNEKLLF
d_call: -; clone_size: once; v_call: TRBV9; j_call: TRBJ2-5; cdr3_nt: TGTGCCAGCGGTGAGGGGGGGGGGGCCGGGGAGACCCAGTACTTC; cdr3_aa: CASGEGGGAGETQYF
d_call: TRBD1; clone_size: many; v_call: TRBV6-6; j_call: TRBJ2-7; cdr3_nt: TGTGCCAGCACCCGTCCGGGACAGGGGACCTACGAGCAGTACTTC; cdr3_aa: CASTRPGQGTYEQYF
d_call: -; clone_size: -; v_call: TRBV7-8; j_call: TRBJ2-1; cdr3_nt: TGTGCCAGCAGCTCCCCCCAGCGTGAAGAATACAATGAGCAGTTCTTC; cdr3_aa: CASSSPQREEYNEQFF
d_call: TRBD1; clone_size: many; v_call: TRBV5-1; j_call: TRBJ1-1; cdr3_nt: TGCGCCAGCAGCATCCGGGACAGGGGAGAGGCTTTCTTT; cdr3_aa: CASSIRDRGEAFF
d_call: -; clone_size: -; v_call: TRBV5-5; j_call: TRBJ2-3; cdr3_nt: TGTGCCAGCAGGACACGTCTTACCGGGACTTCCATAGCTAGGGGCTTCACAGATACGCAGTATTTT; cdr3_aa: CASRTRLTGTSIARGFTDTQYF
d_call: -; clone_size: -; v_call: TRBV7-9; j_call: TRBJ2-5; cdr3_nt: TGTGCGGGTGGACAAGAGACCCAGTACTTC; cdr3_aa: CAGGQETQYF
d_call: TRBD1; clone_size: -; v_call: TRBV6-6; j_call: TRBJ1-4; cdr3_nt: TGTGCCAGCAGTTACGAGACAGGGGGGGGTGAAAAACTGTTTTTT; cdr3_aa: CASSYETGGGEKLFF
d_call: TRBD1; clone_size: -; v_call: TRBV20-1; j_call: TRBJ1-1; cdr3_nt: TGCAGTGCTAGAAACAGGGGGCTGACATACACTGAAGCTTCCTTT; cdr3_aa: CSARNRGLTYTEASF
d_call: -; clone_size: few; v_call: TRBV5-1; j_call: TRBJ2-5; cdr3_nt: TGCGCCAGCATCCGGGGGAGAACTTACCAAGAGACCCAGTACTTC; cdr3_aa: CASIRGRTYQETQYF
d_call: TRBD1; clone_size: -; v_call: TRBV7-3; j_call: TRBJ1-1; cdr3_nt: TGTGCCAGCTCAAGGGACAGCCAAGAGGTAGTCTTAACTGAAGCTTTCTTT; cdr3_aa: CASSRDSQEVVLTEAFF
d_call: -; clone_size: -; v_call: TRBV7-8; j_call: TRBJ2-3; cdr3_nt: TGTGCCAGCAGCGCAGAAAGGGCTAGTCGTTTT; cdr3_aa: CASSAERASRF
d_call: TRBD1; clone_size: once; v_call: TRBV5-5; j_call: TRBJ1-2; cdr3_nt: TGCGCCAGCAGCTTGGAAACGACAGGGCAGCGGGATGGCTACGCCTTC; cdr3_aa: CASSLETTGQRDGYAF
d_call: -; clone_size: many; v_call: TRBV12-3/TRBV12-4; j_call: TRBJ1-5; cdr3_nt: TGTGCCAGCACCTCCGAGGCAGGGGATCAGCCCCAGCATTTT; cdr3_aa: CASTSEAGDQPQHF
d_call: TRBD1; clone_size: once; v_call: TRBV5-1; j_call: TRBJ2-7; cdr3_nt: TGCGCCAGCAGCTTGGGGTCGGGACAGCGAGTCTACGAGCAGTACTTC; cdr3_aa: CASSLGSGQRVYEQYF
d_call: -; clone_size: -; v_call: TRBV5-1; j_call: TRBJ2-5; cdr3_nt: TGCGCCAGCAGGAAGAGGGAACAAGAGACCCAGTACTTC; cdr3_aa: CASRKREQETQYF
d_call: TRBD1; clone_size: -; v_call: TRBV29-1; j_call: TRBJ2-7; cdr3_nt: TGCAGCGTTGTGGACAGGGGCTCGTACGAGCAGTACTTC; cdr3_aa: CSVVDRGSYEQYF
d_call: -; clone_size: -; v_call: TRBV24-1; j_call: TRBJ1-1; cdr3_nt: TGTGCCACCAAAAAGTTCACGAACACTGAAGCTTTCTTT; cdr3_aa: CATKKFTNTEAFF
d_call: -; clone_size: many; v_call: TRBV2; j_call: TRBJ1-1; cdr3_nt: TGTGCCAGCAGAGACGATAGGAACACTGAAGCTTTCTTT; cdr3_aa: CASRDDRNTEAFF
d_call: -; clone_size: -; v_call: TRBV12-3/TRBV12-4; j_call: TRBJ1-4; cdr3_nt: TGTGCCAGCGGGAAAACCACAGGGCAAAAGTATGAAAAACTGTTTTTT; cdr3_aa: CASGKTTGQKYEKLFF
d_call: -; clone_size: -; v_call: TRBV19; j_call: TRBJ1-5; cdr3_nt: TGTGCCAGTAGTATGGTGGCTTGGCAGGCCCAGCATTTT; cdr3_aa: CASSMVAWQAQHF
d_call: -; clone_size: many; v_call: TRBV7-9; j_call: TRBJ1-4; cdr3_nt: TGTGCCAGCAGCTTAGGAACACGGCCTAATGAAAAACTGTTTTTT; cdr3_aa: CASSLGTRPNEKLFF
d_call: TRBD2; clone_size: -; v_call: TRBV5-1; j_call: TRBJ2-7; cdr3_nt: TGCGCCAGCAGACTCGGGACTAGCGGGGCATACGAGCAGTACTTC; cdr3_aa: CASRLGTSGAYEQYF
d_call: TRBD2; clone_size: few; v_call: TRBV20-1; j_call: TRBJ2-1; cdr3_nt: TGCAGTGCCACGGACGACTTCAGCGGGGGGGTCGATGAGCAGTTCTTC; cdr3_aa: CSATDDFSGGVDEQFF
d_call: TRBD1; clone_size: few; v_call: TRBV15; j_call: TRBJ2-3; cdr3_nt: TGTGCCACCAGCAAACGGACAGGGGGCGCGACAGATACGCAGTATTTT; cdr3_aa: CATSKRTGGATDTQYF
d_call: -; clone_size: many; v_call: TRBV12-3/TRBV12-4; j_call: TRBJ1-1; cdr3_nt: TGTGCCAGCACTTTTAACAGTGGGACTGAAGCTTTCTTT; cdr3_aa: CASTFNSGTEAFF
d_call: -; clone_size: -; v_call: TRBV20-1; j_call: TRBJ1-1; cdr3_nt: TGCAGTGCTAGATGGACTAGCGGAAACACTGAAGCTTTCTTT; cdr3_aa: CSARWTSGNTEAFF
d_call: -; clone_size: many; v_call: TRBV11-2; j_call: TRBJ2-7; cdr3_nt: TGTGCCAGCAGCGCGGGACAGCACTACGAGCAGTACTTC; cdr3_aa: CASSAGQHYEQYF
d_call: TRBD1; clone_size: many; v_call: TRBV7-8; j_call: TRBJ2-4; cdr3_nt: TGTGCCAGCAGCTCCTCTGGACAGGGCTTTCACTTGAACATTCAGTACTTC; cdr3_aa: CASSSSGQGFHLNIQYF
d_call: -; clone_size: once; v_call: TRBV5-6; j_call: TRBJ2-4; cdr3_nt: TGTGCCAGCAGCTTCGACAGGTTACTAGCCAAAAACATTCAGTACTTC; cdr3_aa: CASSFDRLLAKNIQYF
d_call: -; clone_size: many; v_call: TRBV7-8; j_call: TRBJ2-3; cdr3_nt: TGTGCCGGCAGCTTCGGGGAATTTACAGATACGCAGTATTTT; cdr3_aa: CAGSFGEFTDTQYF
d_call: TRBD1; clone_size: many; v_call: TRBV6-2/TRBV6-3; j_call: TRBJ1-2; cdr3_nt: TGTGCCAGCAGTCCCTACAGGGGTGGTTATGGCTACACCTTC; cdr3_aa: CASSPYRGGYGYTF
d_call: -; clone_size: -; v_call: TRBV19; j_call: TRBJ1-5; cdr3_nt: TGTGCCAGTAGCTTGACCCGGGGGGGTCAGCCCCAGCATTTT; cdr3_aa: CASSLTRGGQPQHF
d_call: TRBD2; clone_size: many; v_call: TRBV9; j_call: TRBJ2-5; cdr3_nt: TGTGCCAGCAGCGCCCGGGGAGCGGGGAGAGAGACCCAGTACTTC; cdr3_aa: CASSARGAGRETQYF
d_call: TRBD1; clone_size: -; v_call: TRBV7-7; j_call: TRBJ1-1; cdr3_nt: TGTGCCAGCAGGTCGACAGGGGTGCGCACTGAAGCTTTCTTT; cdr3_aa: CASRSTGVRTEAFF
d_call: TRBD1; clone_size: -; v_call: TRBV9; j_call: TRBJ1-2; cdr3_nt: TGCGCCAGCAGCTTAGAGGACAGGGCGTCTGGCTACACCTTC; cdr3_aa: CASSLEDRASGYTF
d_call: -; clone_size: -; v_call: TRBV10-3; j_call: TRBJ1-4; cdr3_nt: TGTGCCATCAGTGATTACGAAAAACTGTTTTTT; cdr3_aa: CAISDYEKLFF
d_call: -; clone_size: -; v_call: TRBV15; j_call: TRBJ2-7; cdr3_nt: TGTGCCACCAGCAGAGACAGGCTGTACGAGCAGTACTTC; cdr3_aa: CATSRDRLYEQYF
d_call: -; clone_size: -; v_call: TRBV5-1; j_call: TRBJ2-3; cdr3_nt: TGCGCCAGCAGCTTGGGGGGCAGGGACACAGATACGCAGTATTTT; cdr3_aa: CASSLGGRDTDTQYF
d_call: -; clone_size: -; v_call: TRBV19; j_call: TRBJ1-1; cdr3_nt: TGCGCCAGTAGTATACGGGGGGCGTACGAGAACGCTGAAGCTTTCTTT; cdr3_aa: CASSIRGAYENAEAFF
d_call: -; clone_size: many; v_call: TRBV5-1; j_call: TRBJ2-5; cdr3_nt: TGCGCCAGCAGCATTGAGGGCAGGGAGGAGACCCAGTACTTC; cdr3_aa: CASSIEGREETQYF
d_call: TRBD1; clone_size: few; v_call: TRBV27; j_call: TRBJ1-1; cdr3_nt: TGTGCCAGCAGCTTCGACAGGGGGAACACTGAAGCTTTCTTT; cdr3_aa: CASSFDRGNTEAFF
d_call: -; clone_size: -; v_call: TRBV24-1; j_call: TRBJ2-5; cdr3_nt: TGTGCCACCAGTGATTCCAGGGGCCCTTTCCAAGAGACCCAGTACTTC; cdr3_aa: CATSDSRGPFQETQYF
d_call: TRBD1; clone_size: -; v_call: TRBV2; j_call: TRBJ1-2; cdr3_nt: TGTGCCAGCAGGGGACAGGTGCACCATGGCTACACCTTC; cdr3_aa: CASRGQVHHGYTF
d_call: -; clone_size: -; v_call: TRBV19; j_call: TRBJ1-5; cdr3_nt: TGTGCCAGTAGTTTCCAAGCGGGGGTCAGGGGTAGCAATCAGCCCCAGCATTTT; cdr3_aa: CASSFQAGVRGSNQPQHF
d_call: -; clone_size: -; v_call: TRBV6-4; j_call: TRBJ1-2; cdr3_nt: TGTGCCAGCAGTGACAGGACCGGGGAGCTCTATAGCTACACCTTC; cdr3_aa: CASSDRTGELYSYTF
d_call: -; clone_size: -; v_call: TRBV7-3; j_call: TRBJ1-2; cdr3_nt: TGTGCCAGCAGCCCGGAGGGTGGCGGCTTCACCTTC; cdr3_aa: CASSPEGGGFTF
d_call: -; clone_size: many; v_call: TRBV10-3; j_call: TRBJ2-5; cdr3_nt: TGTGCCATCAGCGGGGACCCGCAAGAGACCCAGTACTTC; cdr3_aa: CAISGDPQETQYF
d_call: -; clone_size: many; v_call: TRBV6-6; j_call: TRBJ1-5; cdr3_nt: TGTGCCAGCATGGTAGACCAGGGCGCTATCACCCAGCCCCAGCATTTT; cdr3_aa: CASMVDQGAITQPQHF
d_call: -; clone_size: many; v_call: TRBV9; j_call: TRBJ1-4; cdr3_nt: TGTGCCAGCAGCGACGGGACCATACCTGAAAAACTGTTTTTT; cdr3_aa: CASSDGTIPEKLFF
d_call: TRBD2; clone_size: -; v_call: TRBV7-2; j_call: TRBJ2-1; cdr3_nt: TGTGCCAGCAGCTTAGTCGTGACTAGCGGGGGAGCATACAATGAGCAGTTCTTC; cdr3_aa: CASSLVVTSGGAYNEQFF
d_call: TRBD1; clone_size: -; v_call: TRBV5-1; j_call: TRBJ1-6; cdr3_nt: TGCGCCAGCAGCTCGGACAGGGTGTCACCCCTCCACTTT; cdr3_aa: CASSSDRVSPLHF
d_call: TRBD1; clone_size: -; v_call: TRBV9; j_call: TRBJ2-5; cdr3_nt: TGTGCCAGCAGTGCTACAGGGGCACCCCTACGGCAGTACTTC; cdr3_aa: CASSATGAPLRQYF